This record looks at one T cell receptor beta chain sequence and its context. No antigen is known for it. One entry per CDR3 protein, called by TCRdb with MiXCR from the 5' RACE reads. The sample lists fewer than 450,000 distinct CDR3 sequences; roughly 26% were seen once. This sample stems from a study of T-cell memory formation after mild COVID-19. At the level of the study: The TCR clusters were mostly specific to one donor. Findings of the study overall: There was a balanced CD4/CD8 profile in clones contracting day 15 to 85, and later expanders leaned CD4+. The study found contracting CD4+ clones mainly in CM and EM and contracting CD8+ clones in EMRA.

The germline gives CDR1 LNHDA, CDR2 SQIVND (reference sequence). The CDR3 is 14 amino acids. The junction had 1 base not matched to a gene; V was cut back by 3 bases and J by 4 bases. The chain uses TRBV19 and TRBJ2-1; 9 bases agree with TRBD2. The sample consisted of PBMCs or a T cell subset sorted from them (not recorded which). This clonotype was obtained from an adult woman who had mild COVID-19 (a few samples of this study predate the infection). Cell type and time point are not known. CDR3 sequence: CASSMREGYNEQFF. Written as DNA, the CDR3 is TGTGCCAGTAGTATGCGGGAGGGGTACAATGAGCAGTTCTTC. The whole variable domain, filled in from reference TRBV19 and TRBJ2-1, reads DGGITQSPKYLFRKEGQNVTLSCEQNLNHDAMYWYRQDPGQGLRLIYYSQIVNDFQKGDIAEGYSVSREKKESFPLTVTSAQKNPTAFYLCASSMREGYNEQFFGPGTRLTVL.